The 6 T cell receptor beta chains in this list originate from one sample, sequenced in a study of identical twins. In TCRdb, the 5' RACE reads were re-called with MiXCR into one record per CDR3 protein. The sample includes a few hundred thousand distinct CDR3 sequences, roughly 15% of them seen just once. The same data also contributed to another study, on yellow fever vaccine responses in identical twins.

Specimen: CD4+ T cells sorted from blood. Receptors originate from a woman aged 18 to 35 in good health.

The rearrangement uses TRBV28 and TRBJ2-2; 10 bases agree with TRBD2. The V and J ends lost 5 bases and 2 bases, in that order; junction bases with no gene match: 5. Germline V gene sequence: CDR1 MDHEN, CDR2 SYDVKM. The CDR3 spans 16 residues. In nucleotides, the CDR3 is TGTGCCAGCAGTCAACTAGCGGGGACAAACACCGGGGAGCTGTTTTTT. Translation gives CASSQLAGTNTGELFF.

The gene calls are TRBV14 and TRBJ2-1, with D possibly matching TRBD2 (6 bases). This CDR3 is built from 15 residues. Trimming left V 6 bases short and J 10 bases short, with 22 bases between. Germline V gene lookup returns CDR1 SGHDN and CDR2 FVKESK. The CDR3 sequence is CASSPSGLHTWEQFF. CDR3 nucleotide sequence: TGTGCCAGCAGTCCTTCGGGACTCCATACATGGGAGCAGTTCTTC.

The chain combines TRBV20-1 with TRBJ2-1; 8 nucleotides match TRBD2. This CDR3 is 15 amino acids long. Germline assignment: CDR1 DFQATT and CDR2 SNEGSKA (reference sequence). J was trimmed by 3 bases and V by 3 bases; bases with no gene match: 7. CDR3 sequence (DNA): TGCAGTGCTAGGCCTGGGGGACTAGACTACAATGAGCAGTTCTTC. Translating gives CSARPGGLDYNEQFF.

V usage is TRBV7-9 and J usage is TRBJ1-2, with 8 bases aligning to TRBD1. Germline V lookup: CDR1 SEHNR, CDR2 FQNEAQ (reference sequence). This CDR3 is built from 14 residues. V lost 3 bases and J lost 6; bases outside the gene matches: 6. CDR3 nucleotide sequence: TGTGCCAGCAGCTTTCAGGGGGCGGACGATGGCTACACCTTC. This sequence encodes CASSFQGADDGYTF. Complete variable domain (other parts from reference TRBV7-9 and TRBJ1-2): DTGVSQNPRHKITKRGQNVTFRCDPISEHNRLYWYRQTLGQGPEFLTYFQNEAQLEKSRLLSDRFSAERPKGSFSTLEIQRTEQGDSAMYLCASSFQGADDGYTFGSGTRLTVV.

This clonotype was observed a few times. The CDR3 sequence: CASSLVLTADTQYF. The CDR3 coding sequence is TGCGCCAGCAGCTTGGTTCTGACAGCAGATACGCAGTATTTT. The rearrangement links TRBV5-1 to TRBJ2-3; possibly TRBD1 for D (5 bases). This CDR3 spans 14 amino acids. V lost 0 bases to trimming and J lost 4 bases, with 9 bases between them. Germline assignment: CDR1 SGHRS and CDR2 YFSETQ.

Only a few counts were recorded for this clonotype. The chain has TRBV12-3 or TRBV12-4 and TRBJ1-1; TRBD1 is a possible D gene (5 bases). This CDR3 has 14 residues. V was shortened by 3 bases and J by 4 bases, with 12 bases between the two germline ends. The CDR3 spells CASSLGGRGTEAFF. As DNA, the CDR3 is TGTGCCAGCAGTTTGGGGGGTAGGGGCACTGAAGCTTTCTTT.